Listed here are 9 T cell receptor beta chains from one sample, sequenced in a study of T cell changes during pregnancy in multiple sclerosis. Data came from immunoSEQ multiplex PCR; TCRdb stores just in-frame clones and leaves some out. The repertoire has tens of thousands of clones, around 90% of them found once; the top ten carry more than 1.5%. The sample was peripheral blood, taken in the first trimester of pregnancy. These receptors were collected from a female donor with multiple sclerosis, enrolled in a pregnancy study.

This sequence joins TRBV11-3 and TRBJ1-1, with D perhaps TRBD1 (5 bases). Trimming removed 4 bases from V and 1 base from J, with 7 bases in between. Germline V gene lookup returns CDR1 SGHNT and CDR2 YENEEA. There are 13 residues in the CDR3. CDR3 sequence: CASSWGENTEAFF. As DNA, the CDR3 is TGTGCCAGCAGCTGGGGGGAGAACACTGAAGCTTTCTTT.

The chain combines TRBV6-1 with TRBJ2-1; TRBD2 aligns across 12 bases. The CDR3 extends over 15 amino acids. Trimming cost V 5 bases and J 7 bases; bases outside gene matches: 6. Germline V gives CDR1 MNHNS, CDR2 SASEGT. The chain's CDR3 is CASSQTSGRINEQFF. The DNA for the CDR3 is TGTGCCAGCAGTCAGACTAGCGGGAGAATTAATGAGCAGTTCTTC.

The V and J genes are TRBV28 and TRBJ2-3, with a weak D call TRBD1 (6 bases). The ends were cut back, 6 bases at V and 0 bases at J, with 13 bases in the middle. CDR3 length: 15 amino acids. Germline CDR1 MDHEN, CDR2 SYDVKM. The CDR3 spells CASSSRTASTDTQYF. The CDR3 DNA reads TGTGCCAGCAGCAGCCGGACAGCAAGCACAGATACGCAGTATTTT.

The chain is built from TRBV5-4 and TRBJ2-3; maybe TRBD2 (5 bases). Germline values: CDR1 SGHNT, CDR2 YYREEE (reference sequence). The CDR3 totals 14 residues. Trimming shortened V by 0 bases and J by 0 bases, and 5 bases separated the two germline ends. The DNA for the CDR3 is TGTGCCAGCAGCTTGGGAGGGAGCACAGATACGCAGTATTTT. As protein: CASSLGGSTDTQYF.

The V gene is TRBV2, the J gene TRBJ1-4; TRBD1 matches 8 bases. Trimming removed 2 bases from V and 4 bases from J; junction bases left unmatched: 3. From germline, CDR1 is SNHLY and CDR2 FYNNEI. The CDR3 has 15 residues. The CDR3 is CASSEQGAGNEKLFF. CDR3 in DNA: TGTGCCAGCAGTGAACAGGGGGCGGGTAATGAAAAACTGTTTTTT. Complete variable domain (other parts from reference TRBV2 and TRBJ1-4): EPEVTQTPSHQVTQMGQEVILRCVPISNHLYFYWYRQILGQKVEFLVSFYNNEISEKSEIFDDQFSVERPDGSNFTLKIRSTKLEDSAMYFCASSEQGAGNEKLFFGSGTQLSVL.

V usage is TRBV2 and J usage is TRBJ1-2; 8 bases fit TRBD1. Germline CDR1 and CDR2: SNHLY and FYNNEI. The length of the CDR3 is 13 residues. Germline trimming cut 6 bases from V and 4 bases from J; bases unmatched to any gene: 4. CDR3 bases: TGTGCCAGCAGGGCGGGACAGGTCTATGGCTACACCTTC. Amino acid sequence: CASRAGQVYGYTF.

This sequence joins TRBV19 and TRBJ1-2, with D hard to call. V was pared by 4 bases and J by 10 bases, with 19 bases between. The CDR3 loop spans 14 amino acids. Germline V gene data show CDR1 as LNHDA and CDR2 as SQIVND (reference sequence). In DNA, the CDR3 is TGTGCCAGTAGTACCAGACTCCTCGGGTCGGACTACACCTTC. It translates to CASSTRLLGSDYTF. The variable domain in full, with the rest retrieved from reference TRBV19 and TRBJ1-2, is DGGITQSPKYLFRKEGQNVTLSCEQNLNHDAMYWYRQDPGQGLRLIYYSQIVNDFQKGDIAEGYSVSREKKESFPLTVTSAQKNPTAFYLCASSTRLLGSDYTFGSGTRLTVV.

This chain connects TRBV28 to TRBJ2-6; perhaps TRBD1 as D (6 bases). This CDR3 region has 18 residues. Trimming removed 5 bases at V and 0 bases at J, with 17 bases between. CDR1 is MDHEN and CDR2 is SYDVKM in the germline V gene. Written as DNA, the CDR3 is TGTGCCAGCAGTCCCTTGGACAGCCTCGTCTCTGGGGCCAACGTCCTGACTTTC. It yields the protein CASSPLDSLVSGANVLTF.

The rearrangement joins TRBV5-1 to TRBJ2-6; tentatively, D is TRBD1 (5 bases). CDR3 length equals 16 residues. Germline CDR1 SGHRS, CDR2 YFSETQ. V was cut by 0 bases and J by 4 bases, with 11 bases left in between. The DNA for the CDR3 is TGCGCCAGCAGCTTGGCAGGGTACGGGGGGGCCAACGTCCTGACTTTC. It translates to CASSLAGYGGANVLTF.